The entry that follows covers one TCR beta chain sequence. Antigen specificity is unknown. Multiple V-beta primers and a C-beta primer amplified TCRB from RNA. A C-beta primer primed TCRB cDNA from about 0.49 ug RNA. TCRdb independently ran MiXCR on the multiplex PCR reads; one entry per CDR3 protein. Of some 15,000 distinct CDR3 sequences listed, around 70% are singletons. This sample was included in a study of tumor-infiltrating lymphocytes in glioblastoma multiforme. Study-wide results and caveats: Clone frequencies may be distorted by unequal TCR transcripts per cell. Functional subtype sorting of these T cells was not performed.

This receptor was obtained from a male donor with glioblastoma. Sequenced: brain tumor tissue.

CDR3 bases: TGCAGTGCTAGAGATCGTACAGCGGGAGCACGAGAGACCCAGTACTTC. It codes for CSARDRTAGARETQYF. This chain links TRBV20-1 with TRBJ2-5; 8 bases are a match to TRBD2. CDR3 size: 16 residues. Germline V CDR1 and CDR2: DFQATT, SNEGSKA (reference sequence). The V segment lost 0 bases and the J segment 4 bases; nucleotides outside the gene matches: 10.